A single sample gave rise to the 17 T cell receptor beta chains below, sequenced in a study of beta chain features in type 1 diabetes. These TCRs' antigens remain unknown. General study findings and limits: A moderate, significant TCRB CDR3 shortening appeared in type 1 diabetes across four CD4+ subsets.

The entirety of the isolated RNA underwent reverse transcription, so expressed TCRB transcripts were sequenced. Sequencing was performed with immunoSEQ multiplex PCR; in TCRdb, only in-frame clones are kept and a portion is missing. The table shows roughly 300,000 clones, with roughly a tenth occurring only once. The specimen sequenced was central memory CD4+ T cells from blood. All receptors derive from a man between 25 and 39 years old with type 1 diabetes.

The table lists this clone with a few counts. The chain recombines TRBV28 with TRBJ1-5; D is unresolved. Per the germline V gene, CDR1 is MDHEN and CDR2 is SYDVKM. The CDR3 contains 14 residues. V was cut by 6 bases and J by 2 bases, with 11 bases left in between. The CDR3 DNA reads TGTGCCAGCAGGGCCCCCGGAGGCAATCAGCCCCAGCATTTT. Residues: CASRAPGGNQPQHF.

Here the CDR3 DNA reads TGTGCCAGCAGCATACGGACAGGGGGAGCAGAGACCCAGTACTTC. Amino acids: CASSIRTGGAETQYF. The rearrangement uses TRBV6-5 and TRBJ2-5, with TRBD1 identical over 10 bases. Trimming took 6 bases from V and 4 from J; bases not matched to a gene: 8. CDR3 length equals 15 residues. Germline lookup yields CDR1 MNHEY and CDR2 SVGAGI.

The J gene is TRBJ2-3, the V gene TRBV5-1, with 8 positions matching TRBD1. After removal of 4 bases from V and 3 bases from J, the junction contained 4 bases not matched to a gene. The V gene's germline CDR1 is SGHRS and CDR2 YFSETQ. This CDR3 contains 14 residues. The CDR3 coding sequence is TGCGCCAGCAGCATCCGACAGGGGACAGATACGCAGTATTTT. Its translation is CASSIRQGTDTQYF.

V gene TRBV6-1 combines with J gene TRBJ1-2, with D uncertain. CDR3 size: 12 residues. CDR1 is MNHNS and CDR2 is SASEGT in the germline V gene. The V end lost 4 bases, the J end lost 4 bases, and 7 bases lay between the germline ends. CDR3 nucleotide sequence: TGTGCCAGCAGTGCAGAGTTCTATGGCTACACCTTC. Protein product: CASSAEFYGYTF.

This clone has more than one count but fewer than ten. The V call is TRBV7-2, the J call TRBJ2-7; TRBD1 might be the D (6 bases). The germline gives CDR1 SGHTA, CDR2 FQGNSA. Trimming took off 3 bases at V and 2 bases at J, with 14 bases between the two ends. The CDR3 consists of 15 residues. The CDR3 here is CASSLAGATPYEQYF. The CDR3 DNA follows: TGTGCCAGCAGCTTGGCAGGGGCTACTCCCTACGAGCAGTACTTC. Full variable domain (remainder filled in from reference TRBV7-2 and TRBJ2-7): GAGVSQSPSNKVTEKGKDVELRCDPISGHTALYWYRQSLGQGLEFLIYFQGNSAPDKSGLPSDRFSAERTGGSVSTLTIQRTQQEDSAVYLCASSLAGATPYEQYFGPGTRLTVT.

The chain employs TRBV6-1 and TRBJ2-2, with 9 nucleotides matching TRBD1. Trimming at V came to 6 bases and at J to 6 bases, leaving 8 bases not matched to a gene. The CDR3 extends over 15 amino acids. Looked up from germline, CDR1 is MNHNS and CDR2 is SASEGT. DNA for the CDR3: TGTGCCAGCAGGGGACAGGGTCATGGGGCCGGGGAGCTGTTTTTT. As protein: CASRGQGHGAGELFF.

A few counts support this clone. The V call is TRBV5-4, the J call TRBJ2-5; 9 positions agree with TRBD1. With V trimmed by 4 bases and J by 1 base, 5 bases remained unmatched. CDR3 length: 15 amino acids. Germline CDR1 is SGHNT and CDR2 is YYREEE (reference sequence). CDR3 protein: CASSDGQGIQETQYF. CDR3 DNA: TGTGCCAGCAGCGATGGACAGGGGATCCAAGAGACCCAGTACTTC.

This rearrangement joins TRBV2 to TRBJ2-1; the D gene is possibly TRBD1 (7 bases). In germline, CDR1 is SNHLY, CDR2 FYNNEI. The CDR3 has 13 residues. The germline V and J ends were trimmed by 6 bases and 10 bases, with 16 bases remaining between them. CDR3 residues: CASSAGQLAEQFF. Written as DNA, the CDR3 is TGTGCCAGCAGCGCGGGACAGCTTGCGGAGCAGTTCTTC. Full variable domain (missing parts from reference TRBV2 and TRBJ2-1): EPEVTQTPSHQVTQMGQEVILRCVPISNHLYFYWYRQILGQKVEFLVSFYNNEISEKSEIFDDQFSVERPDGSNFTLKIRSTKLEDSAMYFCASSAGQLAEQFFGPGTRLTVL.

In its sample, this clone was seen a few times. The chain employs TRBV5-4 and TRBJ1-2; D ambiguous. Per the germline V gene, CDR1 is SGHNT and CDR2 is YYREEE (reference sequence). This CDR3 region has 12 residues. Deletions cut 3 bases from V and 4 bases from J, with 7 bases between. The DNA for the CDR3 is TGTGCCAGCAGCTCGGGTTTCTATGGCTACACCTTC. Translation gives CASSSGFYGYTF.

V gene TRBV4-3 combines with J gene TRBJ2-3; D gene unclear. Germline loops: CDR1 LGHNA, CDR2 YSLEER. The CDR3 covers 15 residues. V was trimmed by 0 bases and J by 0 bases, leaving 7 bases between them. CDR3 residues: CASSQDYGSTDTQYF. In nucleotides, the CDR3 is TGCGCCAGCAGCCAAGATTACGGGAGCACAGATACGCAGTATTTT.

The chain combines TRBV2 with TRBJ2-7; the D gene is possibly TRBD1 (5 bases). Germline V CDR1 and CDR2: SNHLY, FYNNEI. This CDR3 spans 12 amino acids. Trimming removed 6 bases from V and 6 bases from J, with 12 bases in between. For the CDR3, the DNA is TGTGCCAGCAGATTTGGGGCGCTCGAGCAGTACTTC. Translating it yields CASRFGALEQYF.

This clone has more than one count but fewer than ten. This rearrangement joins TRBV11-2 to TRBJ2-5; 7 bases line up with TRBD1. Germline V gives CDR1 SGHAT, CDR2 FQNNGV. This CDR3 has 14 amino acids. With 4 bases clipped from V and 2 bases from J, the junction kept 4 bases outside the gene matches. The CDR3 is CASSSPGGQETQYF. CDR3 nucleotides: TGTGCCAGCAGCTCCCCAGGGGGTCAAGAGACCCAGTACTTC.

This rearrangement joins TRBV2 to TRBJ1-6; a weak D match, TRBD1 (6 bases). The CDR3 runs 13 residues. Germline V gives CDR1 SNHLY, CDR2 FYNNEI. Trimming removed 8 bases from V and 12 bases from J, with 17 bases in between. CDR3 bases: TGTGCCAGCCGTGCAGGGGCATGGGGACCCCTCCACTTT. Translating gives CASRAGAWGPLHF.

The V gene is TRBV11-3, the J gene TRBJ2-5, with 13 bases matching TRBD2. V shed 5 bases and J 5 bases; nucleotides not matched to a gene: 2. The CDR3 has 14 residues. Germline CDR1 and CDR2: SGHNT and YENEEA. DNA for the CDR3: TGTGCCAGCAGCCCGACTAGCGGGGGGGAGACCCAGTACTTC. It specifies CASSPTSGGETQYF.

This chain links TRBV10-3 with TRBJ2-7; tentative D call: TRBD2 (6 bases). Germline values: CDR1 ENHRY, CDR2 SYGVKD. CDR3 length equals 12 residues. Deletions cut 9 bases from V and 3 bases from J, with 12 bases between. The CDR3 sequence is CAIASEGYEQYF. The DNA of the CDR3 is TGTGCCATTGCTAGCGAAGGCTACGAGCAGTACTTC.

The V and J genes are TRBV2 and TRBJ1-6; TRBD1 agrees at 7 bases. The J segment lost 11 bases and the V segment lost 7 bases, leaving 11 bases of the junction unmatched. The CDR3 consists of 14 residues. The germline V gene encodes CDR1 SNHLY and CDR2 FYNNEI. CDR3 sequence: CASTRDRETAPLHF. The CDR3 coding sequence is TGTGCCAGCACCCGAGACAGGGAAACAGCACCCCTCCACTTT. Full variable domain (remainder filled in from reference TRBV2 and TRBJ1-6): EPEVTQTPSHQVTQMGQEVILRCVPISNHLYFYWYRQILGQKVEFLVSFYNNEISEKSEIFDDQFSVERPDGSNFTLKIRSTKLEDSAMYFCASTRDRETAPLHFGNGTRLTVT.

Regarding this clone: Other DNA sequences in the same sample also yield this CDR3. The chain uses TRBV18 and TRBJ1-4; D is ambiguous. Looked up from germline, CDR1 is KGHSH and CDR2 is LQKENI. The CDR3 is 14 residues long. The germline V and J ends were trimmed by 3 bases and 1 base, with 6 bases remaining between them. The CDR3 nucleotides read TGTGCCAGCTCACCGCAAGGAACTAATGAAAAACTGTTTTTT. It yields the protein CASSPQGTNEKLFF.